What follows are 28 T cell receptor beta chains derived from one specimen sequenced in a study of blood T cell repertoires in COVID-19. The assay was immunoSEQ multiplex PCR, and TCRdb's table has in-frame clones only and misses some. The sample records about 73,000 clones, roughly 90% being singletons. What was sequenced was peripheral blood. These receptors came from a woman older than 75 with active or convalescent COVID-19.

The chain uses TRBV11-3 and TRBJ1-5; no clear D gene. The CDR3 has 16 amino acids. Germline loops: CDR1 SGHNT, CDR2 YENEEA. V was pared by 1 base and J by 5 bases, with 15 bases between. In DNA form, the CDR3 reads TGTGCCAGCAGCTTAGGATCCGGAAGGGAGGATCAGCCCCAGCATTTT. Its protein product is CASSLGSGREDQPQHF.

The chain carries TRBV5-6 and TRBJ2-5, with 10 bases fitting TRBD1. The CDR3 consists of 15 residues. Per the germline V gene, CDR1 is SGHDT and CDR2 is YYEEEE. V dropped 4 bases and J dropped 5; count of bases not matched to a gene: 8. CDR3 coding DNA: TGTGCCAGCAGCAGACAGGGGGCTTGGAGGGAGACCCAGTACTTC. Protein sequence: CASSRQGAWRETQYF.

This clone has more than one count but fewer than ten. The chain combines TRBV7-9 with TRBJ1-6; a possible D gene is TRBD1 (5 bases). Germline loops: CDR1 SEHNR, CDR2 FQNEAQ (reference sequence). V lost 4 bases to trimming and J lost 6 bases, with 7 bases between them. This CDR3 has 13 residues. CDR3 sequence: CASSYRGNSPLHF. The CDR3 DNA reads TGTGCCAGCAGCTATAGGGGTAATTCACCCCTCCACTTT.

The chain links TRBV28 to TRBJ2-5; perhaps TRBD1 as D (6 bases). This CDR3 has 17 residues. The V end was cut by 8 bases, the J end by 2 bases, with 24 bases between. CDR1 is MDHEN, CDR2 SYDVKM, per germline. DNA of the CDR3: TGTGCCAGCCGAGCCCCGTTAGGGGGTAGAACTCAAGAGACCCAGTACTTC. Protein: CASRAPLGGRTQETQYF.

The chain couples TRBV30 to TRBJ2-3; 10 bases align to TRBD2. The CDR3 is 15 amino acids. CDR1 and CDR2 (germline): GTSNPN, SVGIG (reference sequence). Trimming removed 3 bases from V and 3 bases from J; junction bases left unmatched: 6. This CDR3 is CAWRSSGGATDTQYF. Here the CDR3 DNA reads TGTGCCTGGAGAAGCAGCGGGGGGGCGACAGATACGCAGTATTTT.

The CDR3 reads CAWSGPGQINTEAFF. The CDR3, as DNA: TGTGCCTGGAGCGGACCCGGACAGATAAACACTGAAGCTTTCTTT. The chain recombines TRBV30 with TRBJ1-1; possible D gene TRBD1, 6 bases. CDR3 length: 15 amino acids. Germline CDR1 reads GTSNPN; CDR2 reads SVGIG (reference sequence). Trimming stripped 3 bases from V and 2 bases from J, with 16 bases between.

The chain employs TRBV4-3 and TRBJ1-1, with TRBD1 identical over 9 bases. Unmatched junction bases numbered 2, after V lost 0 bases and J lost 3 bases. The germline CDR1 and CDR2 sequences are LGHNA and YSLEER. The CDR3 has 15 residues. DNA for the CDR3: TGCGCCAGCAGCCAAGATCGGACAGGGGACACTGAAGCTTTCTTT. Translating it yields CASSQDRTGDTEAFF.

V gene TRBV27 combines with J gene TRBJ2-2, with 9 bases aligning to TRBD2. The junction had 6 bases not matched to a gene; V was cut back by 8 bases and J by 2 bases. CDR1 and CDR2 from the germline V gene are MNHEY and SMNVEV (reference sequence). This CDR3 is 15 amino acids long. The CDR3 DNA reads as TGTGCCAGCTTTGGCGGGGGGGCTAACACCGGGGAGCTGTTTTTT. Translating it yields CASFGGGANTGELFF.

The chain employs TRBV13 and TRBJ2-7, with 7 bases that match TRBD1. The CDR3 runs 15 residues. The J segment lost 7 bases and the V segment lost 1 base, leaving 10 bases of the junction unmatched. Germline V gene sequence: CDR1 PRHDT, CDR2 FYEKMQ (reference sequence). CDR3 nucleotide sequence: TGTGCCAGCAGCTTAGTAACAGGGGTACCTTTGGAGCAGTACTTC. Protein product: CASSLVTGVPLEQYF.

The chain couples TRBV7-2 to TRBJ1-1; maybe TRBD1 (5 bases). This CDR3 is 15 amino acids long. Germline assignment: CDR1 SGHTA and CDR2 FQGNSA. The germline V and J ends were trimmed by 5 bases and 1 base, with 14 bases remaining between them. The CDR3 DNA reads as TGTGCCAGCAGCCGTGGGGGGACTGCGAACACTGAAGCTTTCTTT. Translation: CASSRGGTANTEAFF.

This rearrangement joins TRBV4-3 to TRBJ2-7, with TRBD1 as a possible D gene (7 bases). In germline, CDR1 is LGHNA, CDR2 YSLEER. The CDR3 is 16 residues long. V was cut by 4 bases and J by 7 bases, with 23 bases left in between. The CDR3 bases are TGCGCCAGCAGCCGAGATTGGGGACAGCCCGGGAGTGAGCAGTACTTC. It translates to CASSRDWGQPGSEQYF.

The rearrangement uses TRBV12-3 or TRBV12-4 and TRBJ1-2; TRBD1 aligns across 9 bases. V shed 5 bases and J 6 bases; nucleotides not matched to a gene: 4. The length of the CDR3 is 13 residues. Here the CDR3 DNA reads TGTGCCAGCAGTACAGGGGGCATTAATGGCTACACCTTC. Protein: CASSTGGINGYTF.

The V and J genes are TRBV18 and TRBJ2-1; possible D gene TRBD1, 6 bases. Germline assignment: CDR1 KGHSH and CDR2 LQKENI. Trimming took 3 bases from V and 7 from J, leaving 10 bases between them. The CDR3 runs to 13 residues. CDR3 nucleotide sequence: TGTGCCAGCTCACCCCTTCAGGGGAATGAGCAGTTCTTC. Translated: CASSPLQGNEQFF.

The V gene is TRBV7-2, the J gene TRBJ1-3; D gene uncertain. CDR1 and CDR2 from the germline V gene are SGHTA and FQGNSA. The CDR3 is made up of 17 amino acids. V was pared by 1 base and J by 4 bases, with 17 bases between. CDR3 sequence reads: CASSLGSYALRGNTIYF. In DNA form, the CDR3 reads TGTGCCAGCAGCTTAGGGTCTTACGCCTTGAGGGGAAACACCATATATTTT. Combining the CDR3 with reference TRBV7-2 and TRBJ1-3 gives the whole variable domain GAGVSQSPSNKVTEKGKDVELRCDPISGHTALYWYRQSLGQGLEFLIYFQGNSAPDKSGLPSDRFSAERTGGSVSTLTIQRTQQEDSAVYLCASSLGSYALRGNTIYFGEGSWLTVV.

This chain connects TRBV27 to TRBJ2-1; 12 bases are a match to TRBD1. Germline trimming cut 7 bases from V and 9 bases from J; bases unmatched to any gene: 1. Germline V gene lookup returns CDR1 MNHEY and CDR2 SMNVEV (reference sequence). The CDR3 spans 12 residues. The CDR3 DNA sequence: TGTGCCAGCAAGGGACAGGGGGCTGAGCAGTTCTTC. This encodes CASKGQGAEQFF.

In regard to this clone: An end of the junction differs from the germline gene, which may be a read error. In nucleotides, the CDR3 is TGTGCCAGCAGTTTATCGGGAGGGGCCCCGAGGTGTATCTTT. Its translation is CASSLSGGAPRCIF. The chain is built from TRBV28 and TRBJ1-1; possibly TRBD1 for D (5 bases). From germline, CDR1 is MDHEN and CDR2 SYDVKM. This CDR3 spans 14 amino acids. The variable domain in full, with the rest retrieved from reference TRBV28 and TRBJ1-1, is DVKVTQSSRYLVKRTGEKVFLECVQDMDHENMFWYRQDPGLGLRLIYFSYDVKMKEKGDIPEGYSVSREKKERFSLILESASTNQTSMYLCASSLSGGAPRCIFGQGTRLTVV.

The chain recombines TRBV18 with TRBJ2-7, with D possibly TRBD1 on 6 matching bases. V lost 2 bases and J 6 bases, leaving 11 bases between the germline ends. CDR3 size: 13 residues. CDR1 is KGHSH and CDR2 is LQKENI in the germline V gene. CDR3 sequence: CASSPGDRSEQYF. CDR3 sequence (DNA): TGTGCCAGCTCACCAGGAGACAGGAGCGAGCAGTACTTC.

V usage is TRBV10-2 and J usage is TRBJ2-7; 7 bases match TRBD1. Trimming at V came to 6 bases and at J to 0 bases, leaving 2 bases not matched to a gene. The CDR3 is 13 amino acids. Germline V gene sequence: CDR1 WSHSY, CDR2 SAAADI. The CDR3, as DNA: TGCGCCAGCAGGGACAGGCGCTCCTACGAGCAGTACTTC. The encoded protein is CASRDRRSYEQYF.

This clone was seen once. The gene calls are TRBV28 and TRBJ2-7; 10 bases match TRBD2. V was pared by 6 bases and J by 4 bases, with 9 bases of the junction left unmatched. The CDR3 runs to 15 residues. In germline, CDR1 is MDHEN, CDR2 SYDVKM. The CDR3 loop reads CASSQTGTSDYEQYF. CDR3 sequence (DNA): TGTGCCAGCAGCCAAACCGGGACTAGCGATTACGAGCAGTACTTC.

The chain joins TRBV4-3 to TRBJ2-2, with TRBD1 matching 7 bases. Germline CDR1 is LGHNA and CDR2 is YSLEER. The CDR3 runs 16 residues. The J segment lost 5 bases and the V segment lost 0 bases, leaving 6 bases of the junction unmatched. The CDR3 DNA is TGCGCCAGCAGCCAAGATCTAGGGGGCGGGACCGGGGAGCTGTTTTTT. Translating gives CASSQDLGGGTGELFF.

V and J are TRBV19 and TRBJ2-1, with 8 bases identical to TRBD2. With 3 bases clipped from V and 8 bases from J, the junction kept 12 bases outside the gene matches. CDR1 is LNHDA, CDR2 SQIVND, per germline (reference sequence). This CDR3 is 16 amino acids long. CDR3 region: CASSIPRGGLSYEQFF. The CDR3 DNA sequence: TGTGCCAGTAGTATCCCACGGGGGGGCCTTTCCTATGAGCAGTTCTTC.

This chain connects TRBV29-1 to TRBJ1-1; maybe TRBD1 (5 bases). CDR1 is SQVTM, CDR2 ANQGSEA, per germline. The V end lost 5 bases, the J end lost 7 bases, and 26 bases lay between the germline ends. The CDR3 spans 16 residues. This CDR3 reads CSVRGEGRSKTGEAFF. Written as DNA, the CDR3 is TGCAGCGTTAGAGGGGAGGGTAGGTCAAAAACGGGTGAAGCTTTCTTT. Drawing the rest from reference TRBV29-1 and TRBJ1-1, the complete variable domain is SAVISQKPSRDICQRGTSLTIQCQVDSQVTMMFWYRQQPGQSLTLIATANQGSEATYESGFVIDKFPISRPNLTFSTLTVSNMSPEDSSIYLCSVRGEGRSKTGEAFFGQGTRLTVV.

The J gene is TRBJ1-4, the V gene TRBV2, with TRBD1 as a possible D gene (5 bases). Germline values: CDR1 SNHLY, CDR2 FYNNEI. The V gene lost 4 bases and the J gene lost 8 bases, with 14 bases spanning the gap. This CDR3 contains 14 residues. CDR3 nucleotides: TGTGCCAGCAGTGCAGGGATCTCACTAGAAAAACTGTTTTTT. This encodes CASSAGISLEKLFF. The full variable domain, in which reference TRBV2 and TRBJ1-4 provide the parts outside the CDR3, is EPEVTQTPSHQVTQMGQEVILRCVPISNHLYFYWYRQILGQKVEFLVSFYNNEISEKSEIFDDQFSVERPDGSNFTLKIRSTKLEDSAMYFCASSAGISLEKLFFGSGTQLSVL.

This clone was detected only a few times. The gene calls are TRBV7-2 and TRBJ1-3; 7 bases agree with TRBD1. This CDR3 spans 17 amino acids. Unmatched junction bases numbered 10, after V lost 3 bases and J lost 2 bases. Germline CDR1 SGHTA, CDR2 FQGNSA. The CDR3 coding sequence is TGTGCCAGCAGCTTGCGGGCTTCAGGGGGAGCTGGAAACACCATATATTTT. This sequence encodes CASSLRASGGAGNTIYF.

This clone showed up just once. This sequence joins TRBV6-5 and TRBJ2-1; a weak D match, TRBD2 (5 bases). Germline lookup yields CDR1 MNHEY and CDR2 SVGAGI. Trimming removed 8 bases from V and 1 base from J, with 9 bases in between. CDR3 size: 13 residues. CDR3 DNA: TGTGCCAGCCGGGAACCATCCTACAATGAGCAGTTCTTC. This sequence encodes CASREPSYNEQFF.

This chain uses TRBV15 with TRBJ2-5, with a tentative D call TRBD2 (5 bases). Germline assignment: CDR1 LNHNV and CDR2 YYDKDF (reference sequence). This CDR3 spans 16 amino acids. V lost 0 bases and J 2 bases, leaving 13 bases between the germline ends. In DNA form, the CDR3 reads TGTGCCACCAGCAGAGATGGGCTAGCAGAACAAGAGACCCAGTACTTC. Translation: CATSRDGLAEQETQYF.

This clone was seen once. The V call is TRBV28, the J call TRBJ1-2; unclear D gene. The CDR3 covers 14 residues. Germline V gene lookup returns CDR1 MDHEN and CDR2 SYDVKM. The V end was cut by 3 bases, the J end by 4 bases, with 12 bases between. The CDR3 coding sequence is TGTGCCAGCAGTTTTAGTAATGAGCCCTATGGCTACACCTTC. Its translation is CASSFSNEPYGYTF.

The chain is built from TRBV2 and TRBJ1-2; maybe TRBD1 (6 bases). The length of the CDR3 is 13 residues. V lost 3 bases, J lost 5 bases, and 10 bases lay in between. In germline, CDR1 is SNHLY, CDR2 FYNNEI. The CDR3 DNA is TGTGCCAGCAGTGAGGTTACAGGGTATGGCTACACCTTC. Its translation: CASSEVTGYGYTF. Drawing the rest from reference TRBV2 and TRBJ1-2, the complete variable domain is EPEVTQTPSHQVTQMGQEVILRCVPISNHLYFYWYRQILGQKVEFLVSFYNNEISEKSEIFDDQFSVERPDGSNFTLKIRSTKLEDSAMYFCASSEVTGYGYTFGSGTRLTVV.